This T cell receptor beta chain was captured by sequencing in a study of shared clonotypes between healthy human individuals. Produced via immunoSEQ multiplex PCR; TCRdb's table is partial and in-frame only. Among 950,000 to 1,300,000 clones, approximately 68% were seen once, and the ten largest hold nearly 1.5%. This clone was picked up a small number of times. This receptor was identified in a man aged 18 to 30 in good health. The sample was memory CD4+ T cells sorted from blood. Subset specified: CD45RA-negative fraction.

The DNA of the CDR3 is TGTGCCAGCAGTCACACCGGCCTTAGGGAAGCTTTCTTT. It codes for CASSHTGLREAFF. This rearrangement joins TRBV25-1 to TRBJ1-1; D gene unclear. The CDR3 loop spans 13 amino acids. Germline V gene lookup returns CDR1 MGHDK and CDR2 SYGVNS. V was cut by 5 bases and J by 8 bases, with 15 bases left in between.